This record looks at one T cell receptor beta chain sequence and its context. Its specificity is unknown. Other DNA sequences in the same sample also yield this CDR3. This entry belongs to a study of shared clonotypes between healthy human individuals. Terminally differentiated effector memory CD45RA+ cells were excluded by CCR7 positive selection of CD45RO-negative cells. Nashville, Tennessee was home to all donors, who were Caucasian adults. Deep-level settings were used for running the assay. Assay used: immunoSEQ multiplex PCR; TCRdb lists only in-frame clones, some missing. Of approximately 650,000 clones detected, nearly 97% appear once; the ten largest clones hold 0.1% to 0.11%. This CDR3 region has 13 residues. CDR1 MNHEY and CDR2 SMNVEV come from the germline V gene (reference sequence). The V end lost 2 bases, the J end lost 5 bases, and 9 bases lay between the germline ends. Study results and caveats: The genetic and exposure-history diversity represented was limited by few donors.

This rearrangement joins TRBV27 to TRBJ1-1; D is possibly TRBD1 (5 bases). This clonotype originated in a woman in her 30s in good health. The material sequenced was naive CD8+ T cells sorted from blood. The CDR3, as DNA: TGTGCCAGCAGTTTACTGGGGGGTACTGAAGCTTTCTTT. As protein: CASSLLGGTEAFF.